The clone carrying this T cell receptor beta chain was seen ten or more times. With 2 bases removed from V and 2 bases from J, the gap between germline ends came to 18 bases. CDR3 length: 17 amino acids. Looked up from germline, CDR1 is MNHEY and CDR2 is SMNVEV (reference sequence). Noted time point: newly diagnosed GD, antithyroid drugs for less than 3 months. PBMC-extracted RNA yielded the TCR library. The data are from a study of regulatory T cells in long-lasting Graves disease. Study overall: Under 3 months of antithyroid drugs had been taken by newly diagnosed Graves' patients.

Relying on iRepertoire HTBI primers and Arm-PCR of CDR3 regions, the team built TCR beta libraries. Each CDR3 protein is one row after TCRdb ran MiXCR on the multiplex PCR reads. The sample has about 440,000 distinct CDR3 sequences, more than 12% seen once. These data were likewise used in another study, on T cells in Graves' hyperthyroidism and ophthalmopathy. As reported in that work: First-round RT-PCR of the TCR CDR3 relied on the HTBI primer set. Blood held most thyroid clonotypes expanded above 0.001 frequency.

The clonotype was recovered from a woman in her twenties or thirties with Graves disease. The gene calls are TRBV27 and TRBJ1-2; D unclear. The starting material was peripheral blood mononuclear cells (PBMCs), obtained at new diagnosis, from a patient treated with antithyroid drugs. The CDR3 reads CASSLTPLSEQNYGYTF. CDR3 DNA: TGTGCCAGCAGTTTAACCCCATTATCGGAACAGAACTATGGCTACACCTTC.